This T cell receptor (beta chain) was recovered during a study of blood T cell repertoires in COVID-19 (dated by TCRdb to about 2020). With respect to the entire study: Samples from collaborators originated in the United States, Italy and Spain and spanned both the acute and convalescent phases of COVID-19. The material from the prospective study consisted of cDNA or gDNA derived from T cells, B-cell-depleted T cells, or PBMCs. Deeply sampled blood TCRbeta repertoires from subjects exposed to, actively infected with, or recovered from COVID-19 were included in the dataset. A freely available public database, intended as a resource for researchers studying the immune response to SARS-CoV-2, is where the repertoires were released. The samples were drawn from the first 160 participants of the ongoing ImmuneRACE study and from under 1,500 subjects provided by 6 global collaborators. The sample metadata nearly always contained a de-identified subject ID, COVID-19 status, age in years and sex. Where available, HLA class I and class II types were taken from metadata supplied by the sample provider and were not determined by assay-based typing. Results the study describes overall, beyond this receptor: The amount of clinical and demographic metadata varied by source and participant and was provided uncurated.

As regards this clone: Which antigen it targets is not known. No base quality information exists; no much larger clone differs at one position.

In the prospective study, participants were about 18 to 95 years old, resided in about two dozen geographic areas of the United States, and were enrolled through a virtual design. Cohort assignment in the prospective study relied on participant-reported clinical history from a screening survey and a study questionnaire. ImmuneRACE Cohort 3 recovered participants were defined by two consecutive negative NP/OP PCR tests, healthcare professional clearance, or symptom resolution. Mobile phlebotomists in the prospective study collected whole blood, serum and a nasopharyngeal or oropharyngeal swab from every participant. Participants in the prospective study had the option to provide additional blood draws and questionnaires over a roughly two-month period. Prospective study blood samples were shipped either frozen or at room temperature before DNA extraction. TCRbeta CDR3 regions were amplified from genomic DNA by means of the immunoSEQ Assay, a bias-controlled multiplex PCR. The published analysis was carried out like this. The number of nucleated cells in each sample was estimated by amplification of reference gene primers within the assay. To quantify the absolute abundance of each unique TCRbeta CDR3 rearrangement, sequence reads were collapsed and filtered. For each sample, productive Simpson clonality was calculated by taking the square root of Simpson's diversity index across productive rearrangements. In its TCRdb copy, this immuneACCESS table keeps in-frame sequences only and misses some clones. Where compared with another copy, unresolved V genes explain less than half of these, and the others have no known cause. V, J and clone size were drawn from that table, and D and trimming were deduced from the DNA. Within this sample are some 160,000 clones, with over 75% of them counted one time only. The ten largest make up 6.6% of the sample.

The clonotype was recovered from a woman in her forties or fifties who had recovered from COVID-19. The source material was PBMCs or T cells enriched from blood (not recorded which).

The CDR3 is CASGTVVYEQYF. The nucleotide sequence reads as follows: TGTGCCAGCGGCACAGTAGTGTACGAGCAGTACTTC. The V and J segments used are TRBV7-9 and TRBJ2-7; the D segment cannot be called with confidence. V loses 8 bases of germline sequence and J loses 4 bases, and the interval between the two ends is 12 bases. The CDR3 sequence holds 12 residues, the cysteine and phenylalanine included. Just the 36-base CDR3 DNA is kept, in frame starting at base 1. Reading the germline V gene (reference sequence) gives CDR1 SEHNR and CDR2 FQNEAQ.